This TCR beta chain was captured in a study of blood T cell repertoires in COVID-19. Overall study context: From T cells, B-cell-depleted T cells, or PBMCs came the material, which was cDNA or gDNA.

The table came from immunoSEQ multiplex PCR; TCRdb's copy has only in-frame clones and leaves some out. The table shows about 400,000 clones, with more than 75% occurring only once. Only one count was recorded for this clone. The sample taken for sequencing was peripheral blood. The TCR was taken from a human donor in a cohort sampled during active COVID-19.

CDR3 region: CASSPGQGANYGYTF. The CDR3 nucleotides are TGCGCCAGCAGCCCCGGACAGGGAGCTAACTATGGCTACACCTTC. This rearrangement joins TRBV5-1 to TRBJ1-2, with 8 bases matching TRBD1. The CDR3 totals 15 residues. Trimming took 4 bases from V and 0 from J; bases not matched to a gene: 5. CDR1 is SGHRS and CDR2 is YFSETQ in the germline V gene.